The T cell receptor (beta chain) described here comes from a study of shared clonotypes between healthy human individuals. Study-wide context: Three CD4 naive, three CD4 memory, two CD8 naive and one CD8 memory plate were used per donor. Notes on the study in general: Generally, naive subsets came out with larger estimated richness than memory subsets.

Germline V gene sequence: CDR1 LNHDA, CDR2 SQIVND (reference sequence). The CDR3 loop spans 15 amino acids. Losses at the gene ends were 5 bases for V and 4 bases for J; bases not matched to a gene: 9. A word on this clone: The antigen is not known.

Generated by immunoSEQ multiplex PCR, the TCRdb table keeps only in-frame clones and is missing some. The sample holds about 230,000 clones; 65% to 70% are singletons and the top ten take around 10%. CD4+ cell separation produced CD45RA+ naive and CD45RA-negative memory subsets. Sequenced material: memory CD4+ T cells sorted from blood. Subset denoted: CD45RA-negative fraction. The chain carries TRBV19 and TRBJ1-2, with 8 bases lining up with TRBD1. The source is a man aged 25 to 45 in good health. CDR3 in DNA: TGTGCCAGTAGTGGCCGGACAGGGCTTGGCTATGGCTACACCTTC. As protein: CASSGRTGLGYGYTF.